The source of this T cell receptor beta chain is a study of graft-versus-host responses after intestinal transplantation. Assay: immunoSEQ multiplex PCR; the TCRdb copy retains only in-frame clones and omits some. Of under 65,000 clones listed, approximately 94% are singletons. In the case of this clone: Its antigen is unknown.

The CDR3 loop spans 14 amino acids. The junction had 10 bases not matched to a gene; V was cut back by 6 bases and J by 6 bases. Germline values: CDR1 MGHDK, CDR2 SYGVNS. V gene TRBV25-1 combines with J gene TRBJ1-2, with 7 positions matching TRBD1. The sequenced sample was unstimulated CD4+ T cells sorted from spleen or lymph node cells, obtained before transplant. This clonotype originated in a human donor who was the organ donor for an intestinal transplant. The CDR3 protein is CASREGGRDDGYTF. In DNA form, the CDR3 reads TGTGCCAGCAGGGAAGGGGGCCGGGATGATGGCTACACCTTC.